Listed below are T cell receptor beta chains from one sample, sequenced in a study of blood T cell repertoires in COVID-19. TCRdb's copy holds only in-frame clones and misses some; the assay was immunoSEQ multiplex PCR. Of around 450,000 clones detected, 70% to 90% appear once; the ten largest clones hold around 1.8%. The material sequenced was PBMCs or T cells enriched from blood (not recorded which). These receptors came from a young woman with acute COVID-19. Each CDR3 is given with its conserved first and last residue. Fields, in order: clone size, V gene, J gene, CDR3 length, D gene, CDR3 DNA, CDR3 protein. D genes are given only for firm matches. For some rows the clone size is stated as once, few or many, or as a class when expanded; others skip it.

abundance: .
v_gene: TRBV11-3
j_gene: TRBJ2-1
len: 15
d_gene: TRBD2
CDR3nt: TGTGCCAGCAGCCCCGTAACTAGCGGGATGAATGAGCAGTTCTTC
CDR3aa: CASSPVTSGMNEQFF

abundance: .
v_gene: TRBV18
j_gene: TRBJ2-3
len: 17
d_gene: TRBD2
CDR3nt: TGTGCCAGCTCACCTCGACTAGCGGGAGGTAGTGAAGATACGCAGTATTTT
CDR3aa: CASSPRLAGGSEDTQYF

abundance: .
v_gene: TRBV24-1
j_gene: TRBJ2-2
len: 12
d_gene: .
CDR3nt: TGTGCCACCAGTGACGTAACCGGGGAGCTGTTTTTT
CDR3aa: CATSDVTGELFF

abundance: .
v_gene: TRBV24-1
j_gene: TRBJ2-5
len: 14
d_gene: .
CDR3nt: TGTGCCACCAGTGATAACAGGGCGCAAGAGACCCAGTACTTC
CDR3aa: CATSDNRAQETQYF

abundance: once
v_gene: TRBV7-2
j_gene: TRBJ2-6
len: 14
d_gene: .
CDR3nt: TGTGCCAGCAACCGGGTGGCAGGGGCCAACGTCCTGACTTTC
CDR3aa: CASNRVAGANVLTF

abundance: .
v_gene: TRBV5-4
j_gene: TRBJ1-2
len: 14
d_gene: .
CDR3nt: TGTGCCAGCAGCTTGGCCGGGGTTACGTCTGGCTACACCTTC
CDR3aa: CASSLAGVTSGYTF

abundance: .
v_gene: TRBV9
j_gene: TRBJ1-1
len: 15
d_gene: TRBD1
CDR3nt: TGTGCCAGCAGCGTAGAGGGGGCGAGGAACACTGAAGCTTTCTTT
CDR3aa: CASSVEGARNTEAFF

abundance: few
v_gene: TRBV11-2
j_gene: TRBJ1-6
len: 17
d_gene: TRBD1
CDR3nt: TGTGCCAGCAGCTTAGACAGGGGGGATGGAGGCAATTCACCCCTCCACTTT
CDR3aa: CASSLDRGDGGNSPLHF

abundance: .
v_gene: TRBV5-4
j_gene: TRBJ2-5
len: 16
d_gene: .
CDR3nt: TGTGCCAGCAGCTTGGATGGGGGCCGATACCAAGAGACCCAGTACTTC
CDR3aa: CASSLDGGRYQETQYF

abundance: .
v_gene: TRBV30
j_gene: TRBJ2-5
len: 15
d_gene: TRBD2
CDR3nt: TGTGCCTGGAGCGCCGGGACTAGCGGAGGGGAGACCCAGTACTTC
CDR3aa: CAWSAGTSGGETQYF

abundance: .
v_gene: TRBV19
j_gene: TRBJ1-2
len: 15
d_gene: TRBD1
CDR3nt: TGTGCCAGTAGCCCCGTGGACAGGGGATGGGGTGGCTACACCTTC
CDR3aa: CASSPVDRGWGGYTF

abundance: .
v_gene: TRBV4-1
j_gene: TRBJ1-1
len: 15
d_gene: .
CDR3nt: TGCGCCAGCAGCCAGCGCGCAGGGACTAACACTGAAGCTTTCTTT
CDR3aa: CASSQRAGTNTEAFF

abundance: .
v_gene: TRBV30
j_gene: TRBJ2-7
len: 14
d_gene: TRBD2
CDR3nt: TGTGCCTGGAGGGATACTAGCGGGATCGTCGAGCAGTACTTC
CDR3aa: CAWRDTSGIVEQYF

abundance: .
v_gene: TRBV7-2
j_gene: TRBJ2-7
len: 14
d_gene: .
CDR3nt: TGTGCCAGCAGCTTAGAGACAGCCTCCTACGAGCAGTACTTC
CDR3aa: CASSLETASYEQYF

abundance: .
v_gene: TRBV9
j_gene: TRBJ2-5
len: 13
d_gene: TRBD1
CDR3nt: TGTGCCAGCAGCGTTCAGGGGGAAGAGACCCAGTACTTC
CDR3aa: CASSVQGEETQYF

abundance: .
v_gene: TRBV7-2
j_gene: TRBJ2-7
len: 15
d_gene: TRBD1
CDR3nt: TGTGCCAGCAACCCCGGGGACAGACCTTCCTACGAGCAGTACTTC
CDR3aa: CASNPGDRPSYEQYF